This TCR beta chain stems from a study of early stage breast cancer tumors. TCRdb keeps only in-frame clones here, not all; method: immunoSEQ multiplex PCR. The sample shows approximately 20,000 clones, around 88% of them seen only once. V lost 5 bases and J 8 bases, leaving 24 bases between the germline ends. The germline gives CDR1 LGHNT, CDR2 FRNRAP. This CDR3 comprises 16 residues. This sequence was found in a person aged 65 to 79 with breast cancer. Sample: blood. The chain employs TRBV12-5 and TRBJ1-2, with a weak D call TRBD1 (5 bases). CDR3: CASGPLGFRDRGGYTF. The CDR3 bases are TGTGCTAGTGGTCCCCTTGGGTTCAGGGATCGTGGGGGCTACACCTTC. The full variable domain, rest sourced from reference TRBV12-5 and TRBJ1-2, is DARVTQTPRHKVTEMGQEVTMRCQPILGHNTVFWYRQTMMQGLELLAYFRNRAPLDDSGMPKDRFSAEMPDATLATLKIQPSEPRDSAVYFCASGPLGFRDRGGYTFGSGTRLTVV.